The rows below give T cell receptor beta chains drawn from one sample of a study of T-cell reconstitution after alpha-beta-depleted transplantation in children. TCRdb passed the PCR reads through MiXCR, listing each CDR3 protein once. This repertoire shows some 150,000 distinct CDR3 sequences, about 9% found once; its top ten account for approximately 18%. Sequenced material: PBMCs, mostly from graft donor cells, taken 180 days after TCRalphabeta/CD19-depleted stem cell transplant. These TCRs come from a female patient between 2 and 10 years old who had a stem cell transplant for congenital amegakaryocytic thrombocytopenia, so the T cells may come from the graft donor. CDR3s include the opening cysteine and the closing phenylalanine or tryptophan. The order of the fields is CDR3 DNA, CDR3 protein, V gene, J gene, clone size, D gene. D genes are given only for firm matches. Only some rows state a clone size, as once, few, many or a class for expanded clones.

cdr3_nt: TGTGCCAGCTCACCACTCGCAGGTCCTAATGAAAAACTGTTTTTT; cdr3_aa: CASSPLAGPNEKLFF; v_call: TRBV18; j_call: TRBJ1-4; clone_size: many; d_call: NA
cdr3_nt: TGTGCCAGCAGCTTGGATAGAGTTCCAGTTGGGAACACCGGGGAGCTGTTTTTT; cdr3_aa: CASSLDRVPVGNTGELFF; v_call: TRBV7-7; j_call: TRBJ2-2; clone_size: many; d_call: NA
cdr3_nt: TGTGCCAGCAGTGTCACCGGGACTCTAGGCGTGTACGAGCAGTACTTC; cdr3_aa: CASSVTGTLGVYEQYF; v_call: TRBV28; j_call: TRBJ2-7; clone_size: many; d_call: NA
cdr3_nt: TGTGCCAGCGCCCGGACAGGGCAACTTCCCTCCGGTCAGCCCCAGCATTTT; cdr3_aa: CASARTGQLPSGQPQHF; v_call: TRBV6-1; j_call: TRBJ1-5; clone_size: NA; d_call: TRBD1
cdr3_nt: TGTGCCAGCAGTTTATTGTATTGGGGACCCAACAATGAGCAGTTCTTC; cdr3_aa: CASSLLYWGPNNEQFF; v_call: TRBV28; j_call: TRBJ2-1; clone_size: many; d_call: NA
cdr3_nt: TGCAGCGTTGAAGGATCTGGCCTAGAAGCTTTCTTT; cdr3_aa: CSVEGSGLEAFF; v_call: TRBV29-1; j_call: TRBJ1-1; clone_size: few; d_call: NA
cdr3_nt: TGTGCCAGCAGAATGAACACTGAAGCTTTCTTT; cdr3_aa: CASRMNTEAFF; v_call: TRBV6-5; j_call: TRBJ1-1; clone_size: many; d_call: NA
cdr3_nt: TGCAGCGTTACGAGGCGTAATACGCAGTATTTT; cdr3_aa: CSVTRRNTQYF; v_call: TRBV29-1; j_call: TRBJ2-3; clone_size: many; d_call: NA
cdr3_nt: TGCAGTGCTCATACCGCCGGGGGACCGGGGGAGACCCAGTACTTC; cdr3_aa: CSAHTAGGPGETQYF; v_call: TRBV20-1; j_call: TRBJ2-5; clone_size: many; d_call: NA
cdr3_nt: TGCAGTGCGAAAACAGGGAGTGACTATGGCTACACCTTC; cdr3_aa: CSAKTGSDYGYTF; v_call: TRBV20-1; j_call: TRBJ1-2; clone_size: many; d_call: NA
cdr3_nt: TGTGCCAGCAGCGCTAGCGGGAGGGAAACAGATACGCAGTATTTT; cdr3_aa: CASSASGRETDTQYF; v_call: TRBV7-6; j_call: TRBJ2-3; clone_size: NA; d_call: TRBD2
cdr3_nt: TGCGCCAGCAGCTTTTCGGAAGGCAGTGAGACCCAGTACTTC; cdr3_aa: CASSFSEGSETQYF; v_call: TRBV5-1; j_call: TRBJ2-5; clone_size: NA; d_call: NA
cdr3_nt: TGCAGTGCCACCCGAATGGGGGGTTATGGCTACACCTTC; cdr3_aa: CSATRMGGYGYTF; v_call: TRBV20-1; j_call: TRBJ1-2; clone_size: many; d_call: NA
cdr3_nt: TGCAGTGCCTTAAGGTCCCCCGGGGACAGGAACTTTGGGGCTTTCTTT; cdr3_aa: CSALRSPGDRNFGAFF; v_call: TRBV20-1; j_call: TRBJ1-1; clone_size: NA; d_call: TRBD1
cdr3_nt: TGTGCCAGCAGATTGTGGACCCAAGAGACCCAGTACTTC; cdr3_aa: CASRLWTQETQYF; v_call: TRBV7-9; j_call: TRBJ2-5; clone_size: NA; d_call: NA
cdr3_nt: TGTGCCAGCAGCTTTACACAGAACACTGAAGCTTTCTTT; cdr3_aa: CASSFTQNTEAFF; v_call: TRBV5-6; j_call: TRBJ1-1; clone_size: many; d_call: NA
cdr3_nt: TGTGCCAGCAGCTTAGGTACAGGCCCCAATCAGCCCCAGCATTTT; cdr3_aa: CASSLGTGPNQPQHF; v_call: TRBV11-2; j_call: TRBJ1-5; clone_size: many; d_call: NA
cdr3_nt: TGCGCCAGCAGCTTGGGGCTTGTGGACGTGGAGCTGTTTTTT; cdr3_aa: CASSLGLVDVELFF; v_call: TRBV5-1; j_call: TRBJ2-2; clone_size: many; d_call: NA
cdr3_nt: TGCAGCGTTGACGCCAGGGTGAACACTGAAGCTTTCTTT; cdr3_aa: CSVDARVNTEAFF; v_call: TRBV29-1; j_call: TRBJ1-1; clone_size: many; d_call: NA
cdr3_nt: TGTGCCTGGAGTGTAGGAGGGGGCTTCGACGAGCAGTACTTC; cdr3_aa: CAWSVGGGFDEQYF; v_call: TRBV30; j_call: TRBJ2-7; clone_size: few; d_call: NA
cdr3_nt: TGTGCCAGCAGTGACGAGGGGCTCGAGCAGTACTTC; cdr3_aa: CASSDEGLEQYF; v_call: TRBV2; j_call: TRBJ2-7; clone_size: many; d_call: NA
cdr3_nt: TGCGCCAGCAGCTTTGGTAACACTGAAGCTTTCTTT; cdr3_aa: CASSFGNTEAFF; v_call: TRBV5-1; j_call: TRBJ1-1; clone_size: many; d_call: NA
cdr3_nt: TGTGCCAAGCTAGAGCAGTTCTTC; cdr3_aa: CAKLEQFF; v_call: TRBV19; j_call: TRBJ2-1; clone_size: many; d_call: NA
cdr3_nt: TGTGCCAGCAGCGGGACAGGGGCAGGCTACGAGCAGTACTTC; cdr3_aa: CASSGTGAGYEQYF; v_call: TRBV9; j_call: TRBJ2-7; clone_size: few; d_call: TRBD1
cdr3_nt: TGTGCCAGCAGTTCCCTCAGTAGGTATGGCTACACCTTC; cdr3_aa: CASSSLSRYGYTF; v_call: TRBV12-3/TRBV12-4; j_call: TRBJ1-2; clone_size: NA; d_call: NA
cdr3_nt: TGTGCCAGCAGTCCCGGACTAGCGGCTTACAATGAGCAGTTCTTC; cdr3_aa: CASSPGLAAYNEQFF; v_call: TRBV28; j_call: TRBJ2-1; clone_size: many; d_call: TRBD2
cdr3_nt: TGTGCCAGCGCGTTTGGCCTTAGAGATACGCAGTATTTT; cdr3_aa: CASAFGLRDTQYF; v_call: TRBV12-3/TRBV12-4; j_call: TRBJ2-3; clone_size: many; d_call: NA
cdr3_nt: TGTGCCAGCAGTTCGGGTAACTATGGCTACACCTTC; cdr3_aa: CASSSGNYGYTF; v_call: TRBV12-3/TRBV12-4; j_call: TRBJ1-2; clone_size: many; d_call: NA